The subject of this entry is one T cell receptor (beta chain). Enrolled during active infection, Seattle patients were then followed longitudinally. The source of the sample is a study of blood T cell repertoires in COVID-19. Looking at the study overall: The United States, Italy and Spain supplied acute and convalescent COVID-19 samples. In each case, the material was cDNA or gDNA derived from T cells, B-cell-depleted T cells, or PBMCs.

In the authors' workflow: Using reference gene primer amplification, nucleated cell counts were estimated. Generated by immunoSEQ multiplex PCR, the TCRdb table keeps only in-frame clones and is missing some. V and J calls and clone size are copied from that table; D and trimming were computed from the DNA. Of 250,000 to 350,000 clones listed, 65% to 85% are singletons. V shed 5 bases and J 10 bases; nucleotides not matched to a gene: 14. CDR3 length equals 15 residues. Germline-derived CDR1 and CDR2 are MNHEY and SVGEGT. The V call is TRBV6-2 or TRBV6-3, the J call TRBJ2-1, with 7 positions matching TRBD2. The sequence was obtained from a person aged 65 to 85 with COVID-19, enrolled during active disease. The sample was peripheral blood. DNA for the CDR3: TGTGCCAGCAGTAACACGCGGGAGCGAGGGATCGAGCAGTTCTTC. Protein product: CASSNTRERGIEQFF.